The rows below give T cell receptor beta chains drawn from one sample of a study of shared clonotypes between healthy human individuals. Measured with immunoSEQ multiplex PCR; TCRdb has only the in-frame clones, and not every one. The profile shows approximately 1.5 million clones, about 98.5% of them singletons. The sequenced sample was naive CD4+ T cells sorted from blood. These receptors all come from a man aged 30-40 years in good health. The CDR3 runs from the conserved cysteine through the conserved F or W. A D gene is named only where the DNA matches it firmly.

TRBD2,TRBJ2-4,TRBV19,TGTGCCAGTAGTCCCCTAACTAGCGGGAGGTTCGACAAAAACATTCAGTACTTC,CASSPLTSGRFDKNIQYF
-,TRBJ1-3,TRBV9,TGTGCCAGCAGCGCCCCGTTTGGGAGCTCTGGAAACACCATATATTTT,CASSAPFGSSGNTIYF
TRBD1,TRBJ1-1,TRBV5-1,TGCGCCAGCAGCTTAGGACAGGCGAACACTGAAGCTTTCTTT,CASSLGQANTEAFF
TRBD1,TRBJ1-2,TRBV19,TGTGCCAGTAGGTTGACAGGGGAATGGGATGGCTACACCTTC,CASRLTGEWDGYTF
TRBD2,TRBJ2-2,TRBV7-2,TGTGCCAGCAGCTCGGGACTAGCGAACACCGGGGAGCTGTTTTTT,CASSSGLANTGELFF
TRBD2,TRBJ2-1,TRBV6-5,TGTGCCAGCAGTTACTCGACTAGCGGGAGGGGTGAGCAGTTCTTC,CASSYSTSGRGEQFF
TRBD1,TRBJ1-4,TRBV7-7,TGTGCTAGCAGCCGCGGACAGGGGGAAGAAAAACTGTTTTTT,CASSRGQGEEKLFF
-,TRBJ2-1,TRBV9,TGTGCCAGCAGCTTTTTTTGGGGAGAAGGAGGGAATGAGCAGTTCTTC,CASSFFWGEGGNEQFF
TRBD2,TRBJ2-1,TRBV27,TGTGCCAGCAGTTTGATTTTCCTAGCGGGAGAGATCAATGAGCAGTTCTTC,CASSLIFLAGEINEQFF
-,TRBJ2-7,TRBV7-3,TGTGCCAGCAGCTTTTCCCGGGACTCCTACGAGCAGTACTTC,CASSFSRDSYEQYF
TRBD2,TRBJ2-1,TRBV2,TGTGCCAGCAGTGTCTCCGGGGGGACCTACAATGAGCAGTTCTTC,CASSVSGGTYNEQFF
-,TRBJ2-5,TRBV13,TGTGCCAGCAGCCCATCGCTCCCGCGGAGGTCCGAGACCCAGTACTTC,CASSPSLPRRSETQYF
-,TRBJ2-2,TRBV28,TGTGCCAGCAGTTTGATTGACACCGGGGAGCTGTTTTTT,CASSLIDTGELFF
-,TRBJ2-5,TRBV29-1,TGCAGCGTTGAGGGTCCCGGGCAAGAGACCCAGTACTTC,CSVEGPGQETQYF
-,TRBJ2-7,TRBV20-1,TGCAGTGCTAGAGCCGGTTACGAGCAGTACTTC,CSARAGYEQYF